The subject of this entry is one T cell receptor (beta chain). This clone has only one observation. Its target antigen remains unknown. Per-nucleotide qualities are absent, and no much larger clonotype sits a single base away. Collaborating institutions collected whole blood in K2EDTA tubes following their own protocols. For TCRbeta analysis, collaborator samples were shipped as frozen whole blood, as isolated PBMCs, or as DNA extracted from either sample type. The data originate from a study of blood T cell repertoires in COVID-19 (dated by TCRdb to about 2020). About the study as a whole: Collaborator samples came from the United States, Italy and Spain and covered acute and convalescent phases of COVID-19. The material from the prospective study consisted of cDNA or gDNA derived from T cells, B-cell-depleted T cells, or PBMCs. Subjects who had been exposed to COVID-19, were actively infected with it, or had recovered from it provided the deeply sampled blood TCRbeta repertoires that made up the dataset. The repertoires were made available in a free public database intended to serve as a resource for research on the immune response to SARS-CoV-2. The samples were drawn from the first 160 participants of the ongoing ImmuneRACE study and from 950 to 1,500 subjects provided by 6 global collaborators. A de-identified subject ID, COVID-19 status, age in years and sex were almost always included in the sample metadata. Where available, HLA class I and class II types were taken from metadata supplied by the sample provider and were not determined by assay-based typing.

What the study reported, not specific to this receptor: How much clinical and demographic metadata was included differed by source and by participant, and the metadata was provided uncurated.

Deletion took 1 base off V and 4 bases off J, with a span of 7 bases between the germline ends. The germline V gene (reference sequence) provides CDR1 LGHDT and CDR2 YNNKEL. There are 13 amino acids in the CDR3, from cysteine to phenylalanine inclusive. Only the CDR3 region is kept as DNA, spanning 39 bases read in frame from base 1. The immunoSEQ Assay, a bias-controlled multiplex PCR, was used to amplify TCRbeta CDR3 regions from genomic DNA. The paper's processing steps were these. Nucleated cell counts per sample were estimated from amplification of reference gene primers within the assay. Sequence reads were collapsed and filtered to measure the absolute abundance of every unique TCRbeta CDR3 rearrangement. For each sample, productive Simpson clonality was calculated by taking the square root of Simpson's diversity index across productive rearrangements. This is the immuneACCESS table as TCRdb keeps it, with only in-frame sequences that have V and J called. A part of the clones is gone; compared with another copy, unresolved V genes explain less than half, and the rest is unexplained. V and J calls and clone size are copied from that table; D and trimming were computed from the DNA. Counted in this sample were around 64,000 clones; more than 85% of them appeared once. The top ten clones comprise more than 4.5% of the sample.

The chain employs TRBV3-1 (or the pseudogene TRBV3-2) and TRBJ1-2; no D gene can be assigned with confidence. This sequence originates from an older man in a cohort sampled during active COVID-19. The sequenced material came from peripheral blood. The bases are TGTGCCAGCAGCCAAGCGGGGTTCTATGGCTACACCTTC. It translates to CASSQAGFYGYTF.